The T cell receptor (beta chain) under discussion was sequenced for a study of T-cell memory formation after mild COVID-19. Study-level background: Largely donor-specific sequence clusters came from a couple of donors. Findings and limits, study-wide: CD4+ bias marked clones expanding day 15 to 37, unlike balanced contracting clones. Some SARS-CoV-2-responding clones were already detected in memory before infection.

With constant-segment primers, 5'RACE yielded cDNA libraries of TCR alpha and TCR beta that carried sample barcodes and UMIs. TCRdb re-called the 5' RACE reads through MiXCR, storing one row per CDR3 protein. Of hundreds of thousands of distinct CDR3 sequences in the sample, about 16% were seen once. The ends lost 4 bases at V and 5 bases at J; junction bases unmatched: 7. This CDR3 is 14 amino acids long. Germline V gives CDR1 SGHKS, CDR2 YYEKEE (reference sequence). The table lists this clonotype with many counts. Its specificity is not known. V usage is TRBV5-5 and J usage is TRBJ2-7; 9 bases map to TRBD1. Sequenced material: PBMCs or a T cell subset sorted from them (not recorded which). This TCR came from a young man who had mild COVID-19 (a few samples of this study predate the infection). Cell type and time point are not known. The CDR3 DNA reads as TGTGCCAGCAGCAACCGGGACAGGGCACACGAGCAGTACTTC. It codes for CASSNRDRAHEQYF.